This T cell receptor beta chain stems from a study of CD4 and CD8 cells across lung adenocarcinoma regions. Germline V gene lookup returns CDR1 MNHEY and CDR2 SMNVEV (reference sequence). There are 17 residues in the CDR3. With 0 bases removed from V and 8 bases from J, the gap between germline ends came to 22 bases. Using its own MiXCR run on the PCR reads, TCRdb lists one record per CDR3 protein. Seen here are under 30,000 distinct CDR3 sequences, more than 45% observed once, and the top ten hold around 42%. The genes are TRBV27 and TRBJ1-2, with D possibly matching TRBD1 (6 bases). The TCR originated in a male donor with lung adenocarcinoma. The CD4 and CD8 labels of this study may be unreliable. Input material: CD8+ T cells from the center of a lung tumor. The CDR3 loop reads CASSLSIFEGGTSGYTF. The CDR3 DNA sequence: TGTGCCAGCAGTTTATCGATCTTCGAGGGGGGAACTAGCGGCTACACCTTC.